Each of the 8 T cell receptor beta chains below was sequenced from the same sample in a study of identical twins. A single record per CDR3 protein comes from TCRdb applying MiXCR to the 5' RACE reads. The sample yields hundreds of thousands of distinct CDR3 sequences, over 5% seen once. The sample was naive T cells sorted from blood. These receptors all stem from a young man in good health.

This chain links TRBV20-1 with TRBJ2-7; 7 bases match TRBD2. The V segment lost 0 bases and the J segment 4 bases; nucleotides outside the gene matches: 6. The CDR3 length is 14 residues. Per germline, CDR1 DFQATT and CDR2 SNEGSKA (reference sequence). The chain's CDR3 is CSAREEGGMYEQYF. In DNA form, the CDR3 reads TGCAGTGCTAGAGAAGAGGGAGGGATGTACGAGCAGTACTTC.

There are many counts of this clonotype. This chain connects TRBV3-1 to TRBJ1-2, with D unresolved. CDR1 LGHDT and CDR2 YNNKEL come from the germline V gene (reference sequence). The V end was cut by 0 bases, the J end by 8 bases, with 7 bases between. This CDR3 contains 12 residues. CDR3 sequence reads: CASSQDRRGYTF. The CDR3 nucleotides are TGTGCCAGCAGCCAAGATCGGCGGGGCTACACCTTC.

This clonotype was recorded many times. The J gene is TRBJ1-6, the V gene TRBV6-6, with D hard to call. With 2 bases removed from V and 8 bases from J, the gap between germline ends came to 7 bases. Germline V lookup: CDR1 MNHNY, CDR2 SVGAGI (reference sequence). This CDR3 has 13 residues. CDR3 region: CASSYEQDSPLHF. For the CDR3, the DNA is TGTGCCAGCAGTTACGAACAAGATTCACCCCTCCACTTT.

In its sample, this clonotype was seen many times. The genes are TRBV12-3 or TRBV12-4 and TRBJ2-1, with 11 bases lining up with TRBD2. After removal of 9 bases from V and 3 bases from J, the junction contained 7 bases not matched to a gene. The CDR3 runs 15 residues. The CDR3 coding sequence is TGTGCCAGTAGAAATGGGACTAGCGGCTACAATGAGCAGTTCTTC. This translates into CASRNGTSGYNEQFF.

Only a few counts were recorded for this clonotype. The rearrangement links TRBV14 to TRBJ2-3, with 8 bases identical to TRBD2. The J segment lost 4 bases and the V segment lost 3 bases, leaving 3 bases of the junction unmatched. Looked up from germline, CDR1 is SGHDN and CDR2 is FVKESK. This CDR3 comprises 14 residues. The CDR3 spells CASSHGTSSDTQYF. The CDR3 DNA sequence: TGTGCCAGCAGCCACGGGACTAGTTCAGATACGCAGTATTTT. The full variable domain, in which reference TRBV14 and TRBJ2-3 provide the parts outside the CDR3, is EAGVTQFPSHSVIEKGQTVTLRCDPISGHDNLYWYRRVMGKEIKFLLHFVKESKQDESGMPNNRFLAERTGGTYSTLKVQPAELEDSGVYFCASSHGTSSDTQYFGPGTRLTVL.

CDR3 bases: TGCAGTGCTAGAGTGGCCTTCATGAACACTGAAGCTTTCTTT. Translating gives CSARVAFMNTEAFF. The V and J genes are TRBV20-1 and TRBJ1-1; D gene unclear. Germline lookup yields CDR1 DFQATT and CDR2 SNEGSKA (reference sequence). V was pared by 1 base and J by 0 bases, with 9 bases between. The CDR3 has 14 residues.

In this sample, this clonotype turned up many times. The chain couples TRBV4-3 to TRBJ2-3; perhaps TRBD1 as D (5 bases). This CDR3 has 14 amino acids. CDR1 is LGHNA and CDR2 is YSLEER in the germline V gene. The V end was cut by 1 base, the J end by 4 bases, with 9 bases between. Here the CDR3 reads CASSQGRQSDTQYF. The CDR3 nucleotides are TGCGCCAGCAGCCAAGGGCGACAGTCAGATACGCAGTATTTT.

This clonotype was counted only a few times. The chain links TRBV21-1 to TRBJ2-1; the table names TRBD1, a call not compared with the DNA. TRBV21-1 is listed as a pseudogene. The CDR3 contains 19 residues. CDR3 region: CASSAEPGQGVQTYNEQFF. The CDR3 DNA follows: TGTGCCAGCAGCGCCGAGCCGGGACAGGGGGTACAAACGTACAATGAGCAGTTCTTC.